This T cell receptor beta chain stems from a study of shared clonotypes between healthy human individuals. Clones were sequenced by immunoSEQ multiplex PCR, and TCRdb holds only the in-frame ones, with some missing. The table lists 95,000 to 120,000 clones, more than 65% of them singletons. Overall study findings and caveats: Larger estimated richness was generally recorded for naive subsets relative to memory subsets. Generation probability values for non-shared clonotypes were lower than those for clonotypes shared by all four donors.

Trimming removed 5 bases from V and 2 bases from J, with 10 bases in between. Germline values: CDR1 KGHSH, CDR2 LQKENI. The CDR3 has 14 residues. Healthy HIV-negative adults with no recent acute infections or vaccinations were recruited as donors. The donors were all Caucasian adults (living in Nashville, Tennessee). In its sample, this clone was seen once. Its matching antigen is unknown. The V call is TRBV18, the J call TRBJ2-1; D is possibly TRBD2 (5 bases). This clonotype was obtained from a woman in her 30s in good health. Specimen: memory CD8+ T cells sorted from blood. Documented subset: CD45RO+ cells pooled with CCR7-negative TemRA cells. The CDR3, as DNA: TGTGCCAGCTCAGGGGAGAACCCCTACAATGAGCAGTTCTTC. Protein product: CASSGENPYNEQFF.